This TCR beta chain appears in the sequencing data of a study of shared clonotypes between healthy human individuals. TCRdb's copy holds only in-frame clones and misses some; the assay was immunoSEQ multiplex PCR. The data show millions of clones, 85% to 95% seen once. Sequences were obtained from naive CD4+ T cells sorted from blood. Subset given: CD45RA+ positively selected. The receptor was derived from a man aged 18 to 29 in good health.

CDR3 sequence (DNA): TGTGCCAGCAGCCCCATGGATAGCTCAACGAGGGAGCTGTTTTTT. Translated: CASSPMDSSTRELFF. This chain joins TRBV11-2 and TRBJ2-2; D unclear. The CDR3 runs to 15 residues. The germline V gene has CDR1 SGHAT and CDR2 FQNNGV. V lost 5 bases to trimming and J lost 9 bases, with 19 bases between them.